This T cell receptor beta chain was sequenced in a study of shared clonotypes between healthy human individuals. Overall study context: Donors had three CD4 naive, three CD4 memory, two CD8 naive and one CD8 memory plate apiece.

The study's findings and limits: Despite large depth, sorted-subset datasets appeared incompletely sequenced.

The table came from immunoSEQ multiplex PCR; TCRdb's copy has only in-frame clones and leaves some out. The table includes around 990,000 clones, approximately 75% detected once. About this clone: Antigen: not known.

V lost 1 base, J lost 4 bases, and 8 bases lay in between. In germline, CDR1 is SGHAT, CDR2 FQNNGV. CDR3 length: 13 residues. Sequenced material: memory CD4+ T cells from PBMCs. Subset given: CD45RA-negative fraction. V is TRBV11-2 and J is TRBJ2-7; D remains ambiguous. This TCR was recovered from a man between 18 and 35 years old in good health. Some clones in this sample may be carry-over from other donors' samples. Here the CDR3 DNA reads TGTGCCAGCAGCTTAGGGTCAGAATACGAGCAGTACTTC. This gives the protein CASSLGSEYEQYF.